This T cell receptor beta chain appears in the sequencing data of a study of T-cell memory formation after mild COVID-19. This clonotype was counted between two and nine times. What it binds is not known. General study results and limits: Day 15 to 85 contracting clones showed balanced CD4/CD8; day 15 to 37 expanders favored CD4+.

This CDR3 region has 11 residues. Trimming pared 11 bases from V and 6 bases from J, leaving 13 bases between. Germline V CDR1 and CDR2: MDHEN, SYDVKM. TCRdb recomputed calls from the 5' RACE reads with MiXCR, one row per CDR3 protein. The data contain 350,000 to 450,000 distinct CDR3 sequences, around 14% of them seen just once; the ten biggest clones take up about 22%. This receptor was obtained from a man between 18 and 29 years old who had mild COVID-19 (a few samples of this study predate the infection). Cell type and time point are not known. Sequenced: PBMCs or a T cell subset sorted from them (not recorded which). V and J are TRBV28 and TRBJ1-2; the D is unclear. CDR3 in amino acids: CAGKDGNGYTF. For the CDR3, the DNA is TGTGCCGGAAAAGACGGAAATGGCTACACCTTC.